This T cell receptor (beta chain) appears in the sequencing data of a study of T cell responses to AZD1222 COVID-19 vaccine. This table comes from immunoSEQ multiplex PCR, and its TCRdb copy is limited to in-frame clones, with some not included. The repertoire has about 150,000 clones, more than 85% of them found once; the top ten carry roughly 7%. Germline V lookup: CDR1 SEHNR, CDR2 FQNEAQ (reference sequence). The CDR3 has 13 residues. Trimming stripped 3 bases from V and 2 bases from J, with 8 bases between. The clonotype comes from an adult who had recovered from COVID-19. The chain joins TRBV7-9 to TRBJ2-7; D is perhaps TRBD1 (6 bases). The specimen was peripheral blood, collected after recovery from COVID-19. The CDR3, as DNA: TGTGCCAGCAGCTTCGGACAGACCTACGAGCAGTACTTC. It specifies CASSFGQTYEQYF.